The entry below gives a single T cell receptor beta chain sequence along with its context. This clonotype was observed a few times. Its antigen is unknown. Base qualities are missing; no much larger clone stands one base away. The sample comes from a study of T cells in Graves' hyperthyroidism and ophthalmopathy (dated by TCRdb to the late 2010s). For the study in its entirety: Peripheral blood was collected at initial diagnosis, before any treatment. To identify distinguishing TCR V-J signatures, a discovery cohort of some 100 patients was used, comprising 40 to 45 with Graves' ophthalmopathy and approximately 58 with stable Graves' hyperthyroidism. Thyroid tissue and blood T-cell repertoires from more than 5 Graves' hyperthyroidism patients were also compared in the study. After blood sampling, hyperthyroidism patients were treated with methimazole at a starting dose of 30 mg daily, and ophthalmopathy patients were treated with high-dose intravenous methylprednisolone. TCR Vbeta CDR3 sequencing of 135 peripheral blood samples (around 45 ophthalmopathy, around 80 hyperthyroidism and around 17 progressor patients) is reported in the paper. For training and testing, the 80 to 100 patients in the discovery cohort were randomly divided in a 7:3 ratio. Whether ophthalmopathy could be predicted prospectively was tested in an independent validation cohort made up of roughly 19 hyperthyroidism patients plus 17 patients who later progressed to ophthalmopathy.

Moderately to severely active disease, a Clinical Activity Score of at least 3, a NOSPECS grade of at least 4, and a duration under 3 months were present in ophthalmopathy patients. The study excluded patients with uncontrolled infections, other autoimmune diseases, pregnancy or lactation. Diagnoses relied on clinical symptoms, serum thyroxine and TRAb, thyroid ultrasound and orbital computed tomography. Ficoll-Paque density gradient centrifugation was used to isolate PBMCs from approximately 11 ml of fresh peripheral blood. Total RNA was extracted using Trizol reagent, and RNA quality was assessed on an Agilent 2100 Bioanalyzer. Based on the germline V gene (reference sequence), the CDR1 and CDR2 sequences are DFQATT and SNEGSKA. The V end loses 5 bases and the J end loses 9 bases, and a stretch of 11 bases separates them. The CDR3 contains 11 residues, cysteine and phenylalanine counted. Kept here is only the CDR3 DNA, which spans 33 bases and is read in frame from base 1.

The TCR beta CDR3 regions were amplified from RNA transcripts. A first-round RT-PCR of the TCR CDR3 used the HTBI primer set with the Qiagen OneStep RT-PCR kit. A second multiplex PCR round built the libraries, followed by size selection and purification. Libraries were sequenced paired-end with 100 bp reads on an Illumina HiSeq2000. Under the source paper's analysis protocol: SOAPnuke was used to process the raw data, removing reads that contained adapters or uncalled bases, had a mean Phred below 15, or lacked an exact match to the constant primer or identifier. COPE v1.2.5 was used to merge the high-quality paired reads, and each unique nucleotide sequence was defined as a clonotype. Clonotypes were aligned to IMGT TRBV, TRBD and TRBJ reference segments using MiTCR v1.1. The analysis was restricted to V-J combinations with a frequency above 0.0001, which together covered over 99% of the repertoires. The TCS score was defined as the ratio of F50 (clonal expansion) to E x V (chaos), calculated using BLOSUM62-based TCRdist between CDR3 peptides within each V-J. Welch's t-statistics and random forest reduced roughly 540 V-J features to 10 to 15, which were used in a naive Bayes classifier (R e1071). TCRdb redid the processing of the public reads, applying fastp at Q25 and MiXCR, and retained in-frame beta chains. Here each entry gathers all rows of one CDR3 protein and keeps the most common genes and DNA. Clone size and V and J calls follow TCRdb, not the original study. This sample holds some 300,000 distinct CDR3 sequences; approximately 18% were observed only once. Under 40% of the sample is held by the ten biggest clonotypes.

Overall study results and their limits: Sample size was not statistically predetermined, and blinding of investigators to group allocation was not performed. During validation, the model predicted progression to ophthalmopathy a median of approximately 7 months ahead of onset, with around 71% sensitivity and 72% to 80% specificity. Ophthalmopathy was separated from stable hyperthyroidism by a 13 V-J signature model, with over 85% sensitivity and just over 81% specificity obtained in cross-validation and 80%/75% obtained in testing. Most expanded thyroid clonotypes (frequency above 0.001) were also found in blood, which suggests that blood repertoires may mirror thyroid immune responses.

This receptor was obtained from a man aged 50 or older with Graves' ophthalmopathy. Sequences were obtained from blood. The chain is encoded by TRBV20-1 joined to TRBJ2-1, with the D segment possibly TRBD1 or TRBD2, each aligning over 5 bases. The CDR3 in this case is CSALREPEQFF. The nucleotide sequence reads TGCAGTGCTCTCAGGGAGCCTGAGCAGTTCTTC.